A selection of T cell receptor beta chains follows, all from one sample in a study of blood T cell repertoires in COVID-19. The data were produced by immunoSEQ multiplex PCR, yet TCRdb's version contains in-frame clones alone and is incomplete. The sample includes 100,000 or so clones, around nine tenths of them seen just once. The source material was peripheral blood. These receptors were collected from a man aged 45 to 65 with active COVID-19. Both conserved end residues are part of each CDR3. Each record gives: CDR3 DNA, CDR3 protein, V gene, J gene, clone size, D gene. The D gene is left open where the match is weak. For some rows the clone size is stated as once, few or many, or as a class when expanded; others skip it.

cdr3_nt: TGTGCCAGCAGCTACCGAGGGGGCGAGCAGTACTTC
cdr3_aa: CASSYRGGEQYF
v_call: TRBV5-4
j_call: TRBJ2-7
clone_size: -
d_call: -

cdr3_nt: TGTGCCAGCAGCCCCCTGAGGAGCTCCTACGAGCAGTACTTC
cdr3_aa: CASSPLRSSYEQYF
v_call: TRBV11-1
j_call: TRBJ2-7
clone_size: -
d_call: -

cdr3_nt: TGTGCCATCAGTACTTCTACTGGAAACACCATATATTTT
cdr3_aa: CAISTSTGNTIYF
v_call: TRBV10-3
j_call: TRBJ1-3
clone_size: -
d_call: -

cdr3_nt: TGCGCCAGCAGCCGGTGGGCCACCACAGATACGCAGTATTTT
cdr3_aa: CASSRWATTDTQYF
v_call: TRBV5-1
j_call: TRBJ2-3
clone_size: -
d_call: -

cdr3_nt: TGTGCCAGCAGCCAGGGAGCTGCAACTAATGAAAAACTGTTTTTT
cdr3_aa: CASSQGAATNEKLFF
v_call: TRBV3-1/TRBV3-2
j_call: TRBJ1-4
clone_size: -
d_call: -

cdr3_nt: TGTGCCAGCACCCTTCGTGGCGGATCTGGCTATGGCTACACCTTC
cdr3_aa: CASTLRGGSGYGYTF
v_call: TRBV5-6
j_call: TRBJ1-2
clone_size: few
d_call: -

cdr3_nt: TGTGCCAGCTCCCCCGGGACAGGGTCTGGAATGAACACTGAAGCTTTCTTT
cdr3_aa: CASSPGTGSGMNTEAFF
v_call: TRBV18
j_call: TRBJ1-1
clone_size: -
d_call: TRBD1

cdr3_nt: TGTGCCAGCAGTTACGGCCCCGCAGGGGGCTATGAAAAACTGTTTTTT
cdr3_aa: CASSYGPAGGYEKLFF
v_call: TRBV6-5
j_call: TRBJ1-4
clone_size: -
d_call: TRBD1

cdr3_nt: TGTGCCAGCAGTTGGGGGGACTTTCAAGCTTTCTTT
cdr3_aa: CASSWGDFQAFF
v_call: TRBV12-3/TRBV12-4
j_call: TRBJ1-1
clone_size: -
d_call: -

cdr3_nt: TGTGCCAGCAGCTTAGATCAGGGTCGTAGCACAGATACGCAGTATTTT
cdr3_aa: CASSLDQGRSTDTQYF
v_call: TRBV7-8
j_call: TRBJ2-3
clone_size: once
d_call: -

cdr3_nt: TGTGCCAGCAGTTACGCGGAGGTTTATAATTCACCCCTCCACTTT
cdr3_aa: CASSYAEVYNSPLHF
v_call: TRBV6-5
j_call: TRBJ1-6
clone_size: -
d_call: -

cdr3_nt: TGTGCCAGCAGCGGACAGGGAGGTACTAACTATGGCTACACCTTC
cdr3_aa: CASSGQGGTNYGYTF
v_call: TRBV6-6
j_call: TRBJ1-2
clone_size: -
d_call: TRBD1

cdr3_nt: TGTGCCAGCAGTGAGGGGCAGGGCTCTCGGAACTATGGCTACACCTTC
cdr3_aa: CASSEGQGSRNYGYTF
v_call: TRBV25-1
j_call: TRBJ1-2
clone_size: -
d_call: -

cdr3_nt: TGTGCCAGCAGCTCAACGGGACGCAAGAAGGGGGAAGAGACCCAGTACTTC
cdr3_aa: CASSSTGRKKGEETQYF
v_call: TRBV11-2
j_call: TRBJ2-5
clone_size: -
d_call: -

cdr3_nt: TGTGCCAGCAGTTTACGACAGATGAACACTGAAGCTTTCTTT
cdr3_aa: CASSLRQMNTEAFF
v_call: TRBV27
j_call: TRBJ1-1
clone_size: -
d_call: -

cdr3_nt: TGTGCCAGTAGATCCTGGGACGGGAGGGATTCACCCCTCCACTTT
cdr3_aa: CASRSWDGRDSPLHF
v_call: TRBV19
j_call: TRBJ1-6
clone_size: few
d_call: -